This T cell receptor beta chain emerged from a study of cytomegalovirus exposure and HLA in healthy donors. Study-level results: Later analysis placed DRB1 highest and HLA-C lowest in TCR association rates, which differed by HLA locus. Accounts indicate the classifier identified cytomegalovirus status with strong specificity and sensitivity. Analysis was carried out at a later point, and it linked a missense DCLRE1C variant to TCR beta V- and J-gene trimming. A few V segments could not be told apart, such as TRBV6-2 and TRBV6-3, and were left out.

The CDR3 consists of 15 residues. Germline CDR1 reads SGHAT; CDR2 reads FQNNGV. V gave up 4 bases and J gave up 5 bases, with 14 bases separating them. In the case of this clone: What it recognizes is unknown.

Researchers ran the PCR with 60 Vbeta and 13 Jbeta primers. Some clones are missing from TCRdb's copy, which holds only in-frame ones; the method was immunoSEQ multiplex PCR. Of about 160,000 clones listed, about three quarters are singletons. The sequence derives from a woman aged 45-60 years in good health and CMV-seropositive. Sequencing input: PBMCs. This sequence joins TRBV11-2 and TRBJ2-2; maybe TRBD2 (6 bases). CDR3 nucleotide sequence: TGTGCCAGCAGCTCCGGGACTCCCGCGACCGGGGAGCTGTTTTTT. Protein product: CASSSGTPATGELFF. Looking up the rest from reference TRBV11-2 and TRBJ2-2 gives the full variable domain: EAGVAQSPRYKIIEKRQSVAFWCNPISGHATLYWYQQILGQGPKLLIQFQNNGVVDDSQLPKDRFSAERLKGVDSTLKIQPAKLEDSAVYLCASSSGTPATGELFFGEGSRLTVL.